The table lists the clone carrying this TCR beta chain with many counts. What it binds is unknown. This sample was taken from a study of neurological immune-mediated disorders. Study-wide results and caveats: None of the CDR3 amino acid sequences in expanded clones turned up in more than one subject, which points to private repertoires in all groups.

Libraries used 2 million unsorted PBMCs kept frozen in RNAlater. The authors made cDNA by 5'RACE with 10-nucleotide random UMIs. Each CDR3 protein is one row after TCRdb ran MiXCR on the 5' RACE reads. The sample has nearly 60,000 distinct CDR3 sequences; 3% to 4% are singletons. V lost 0 bases to trimming and J lost 3 bases, with 11 bases between them. There are 15 residues in the CDR3. CDR1 and CDR2 (germline): SGHTA, FQGNSA. The receptor comes from a woman aged 55-70 years with multiple sclerosis. The source material was PBMCs. The chain has TRBV7-2 and TRBJ1-1, with unresolved D. The CDR3 nucleotides read TGTGCCAGCAGCTTAGCTTCGGGAGGGTACACTGAAGCTTTCTTT. Translating gives CASSLASGGYTEAFF.